This T cell receptor beta chain emerged from a study of CD8 T cells in ankylosing spondylitis. Notes on the study in general: Roughly eight highly homologous variants formed a TCR beta motif that appeared characteristic of ankylosing spondylitis blood. In ankylosing spondylitis patients, matched synovial fluid reportedly showed significant enrichment of disease-linked clones.

This clonotype was recorded a few times. Its target is not known. Each CDR3 protein gets one entry after TCRdb re-called the 5' RACE reads with MiXCR. The table includes under 550,000 distinct CDR3 sequences, roughly a quarter detected once. The CDR3 consists of 15 residues. The V gene lost 3 bases and the J gene lost 5 bases, with 14 bases spanning the gap. Germline CDR1 KGHDR, CDR2 SFDVKD. The sequencing sample was made of blood, either unsorted or a sorted T cell fraction (not recorded which). The receptor's source is a male donor with ankylosing spondylitis. This chain uses TRBV24-1 with TRBJ2-3; D is unresolved. CDR3 bases: TGTGCCACCAGTGATGACCTTATACGCGGAGATACGCAGTATTTT. The encoded protein is CATSDDLIRGDTQYF.